The subject of this entry is one T cell receptor beta chain. What this receptor recognizes is not known. No per-base quality is available; no much larger clone lies one base away. TCRbeta CDR3 regions were amplified from genomic DNA using the immunoSEQ Assay, a bias-controlled multiplex PCR. The study's processing was this. Nucleated cell counts per sample were estimated from amplification of reference gene primers within the assay. To quantify the absolute abundance of each unique TCRbeta CDR3 rearrangement, sequence reads were collapsed and filtered. For each sample, productive Simpson clonality was calculated as the square root of Simpson's diversity index over productive rearrangements. The table was pulled from immuneACCESS by TCRdb, which kept in-frame rearrangements only. Such tables lose some clones; where checked, under half of the loss comes from unresolved V genes, and the rest has no known cause. D and trimming come from the DNA, and the V and J calls and clone size come from that table. The sample has roughly 200,000 clones on record, just under 90% of them singletons. The top ten constitute less than 1.5% of the sample.

This record comes from a study of blood T cell repertoires in COVID-19 (dated by TCRdb to the early 2020s). Background on the whole study: The collaborator samples originated in the United States, Italy and Spain and spanned the acute and convalescent phases of COVID-19. The dataset comprised deeply sampled blood TCRbeta repertoires from subjects exposed to, actively infected with, or recovered from COVID-19. Where available, HLA class I and class II types were obtained from metadata supplied by the sample provider rather than from assay-based typing. A freely available public database, intended as a resource for researchers studying the immune response to SARS-CoV-2, is where the repertoires were released. The samples were drawn from the first 160 participants of the ongoing ImmuneRACE study and from roughly 1,300 subjects provided by 6 global collaborators. Sample metadata almost always included a de-identified subject ID, COVID-19 status, age in years and sex. The prospective study material was composed of cDNA or gDNA derived from T cells, B-cell-depleted T cells, or PBMCs. Broader findings and caveats from the paper: The quantity of clinical and demographic metadata differed by source and by participant and was supplied without curation.

Enrolling through a virtual design, the prospective study's participants ranged in age from roughly 18 to 89 years and lived across more than 20 United States geographic areas. To assign participants to cohorts, the prospective study relied on clinical history that participants themselves reported in a screening survey and a study questionnaire. For ImmuneRACE Cohort 3, a participant was defined as recovered based on two consecutive negative NP/OP PCR tests, clearance by a healthcare professional, or resolution of symptoms. Mobile phlebotomists in the prospective study collected whole blood, serum and a nasopharyngeal or oropharyngeal swab from every participant. Additional blood draws and questionnaires over an approximately two-month period could optionally be provided by prospective study participants. Before DNA extraction, blood samples from the prospective study were shipped at room temperature or frozen.

Spanning cysteine to phenylalanine, the CDR3 consists of 17 amino acids. Just CDR3 DNA is preserved here, 51 bases in frame from base 1. The specimen was PBMCs or T cells enriched from blood (not recorded which). The TCR comes from a man aged 30 to 45 who had recovered from COVID-19. The sequence is built from TRBV21-1 and TRBJ1-5; the table assigns TRBD1, which was not confirmed against the DNA. TRBV21-1 is a listed pseudogene. CDR3 sequence: CASSKAEKDSTNQPQHF. The sequenced DNA is TGTGCCAGCAGCAAAGCGGAGAAGGACAGTACCAATCAGCCCCAGCATTTT.